This passage covers 3 T cell receptor beta chains from one sample sequenced in a study of blood T cell repertoires in COVID-19. Only in-frame clones appear in the TCRdb table, and some are missing; sequencing was by immunoSEQ multiplex PCR. The repertoire holds around 95,000 clones, with approximately 84% as singletons. Sequenced input: peripheral blood. These receptors were collected from a man under 40 in a cohort sampled during active COVID-19.

The gene calls are TRBV2 and TRBJ1-1; a weak D match, TRBD1 (6 bases). With 5 bases removed from V and 7 bases from J, the gap between germline ends came to 14 bases. This CDR3 is 13 amino acids long. Germline lookup yields CDR1 SNHLY and CDR2 FYNNEI. The CDR3 loop is CASSSARGFEAFF. CDR3 nucleotide sequence: TGTGCCAGCAGTAGTGCCAGGGGCTTTGAAGCTTTCTTT.

The rearrangement links TRBV28 to TRBJ2-2, with D perhaps TRBD2 (6 bases). The CDR3 runs to 15 residues. Between the trimmed V and J ends, which lost 3 bases and 0 bases, there was a span of 8 bases. Germline CDR1 reads MDHEN; CDR2 reads SYDVKM. This chain's CDR3 is CASSFGGANTGELFF. CDR3 DNA: TGTGCCAGCAGTTTTGGCGGGGCGAACACCGGGGAGCTGTTTTTT. Combining the CDR3 with reference TRBV28 and TRBJ2-2 gives the whole variable domain DVKVTQSSRYLVKRTGEKVFLECVQDMDHENMFWYRQDPGLGLRLIYFSYDVKMKEKGDIPEGYSVSREKKERFSLILESASTNQTSMYLCASSFGGANTGELFFGEGSRLTVL.

The chain links TRBV28 to TRBJ1-5; D not resolved. The CDR3 extends over 15 amino acids. The V gene lost 3 bases and the J gene lost 5 bases, with 14 bases spanning the gap. Germline V gene data show CDR1 as MDHEN and CDR2 as SYDVKM. This CDR3 is CASSLAARRDQPQHF. The CDR3 DNA sequence: TGTGCCAGCAGTTTGGCCGCCCGACGGGATCAGCCCCAGCATTTT.